One and the same sample provided the 12 T cell receptor beta chains below, sequenced in a study of OX40 agonist ivuxolimab in advanced cancers. Clones were sequenced by immunoSEQ multiplex PCR, and TCRdb holds only the in-frame ones, with some missing. The data hold around 35,000 clones, with around 80% observed a single time. Sequenced here: CD4+ or CD8+ T cells sorted from blood, sampled in a trial of the OX40 agonist ivuxolimab. The receptors derive from an adult with an advanced solid tumor such as melanoma, head and neck, liver or kidney cancer.

The V gene is TRBV7-7, the J gene TRBJ2-7, with 11 bases lining up with TRBD2. The germline CDR1 and CDR2 sequences are SSHAT and FNYEAQ (reference sequence). V dropped 5 bases and J dropped 3; count of bases not matched to a gene: 9. The CDR3 covers 16 residues. The CDR3 reads CASSPSGTSGLYEQYF. The DNA of the CDR3 is TGTGCCAGCAGCCCAAGCGGGACTAGCGGACTCTACGAGCAGTACTTC.

This chain connects TRBV6-1 to TRBJ1-2; no clear D. V was trimmed by 5 bases and J by 2 bases, leaving 15 bases between them. The CDR3 extends over 15 amino acids. Germline lookup yields CDR1 MNHNS and CDR2 SASEGT. The DNA for the CDR3 is TGTGCCAGCAGTTCCCCCGGGTCGGGAAACTATGGCTACACCTTC. Translation gives CASSSPGSGNYGYTF.

The V call is TRBV21-1, the J call TRBJ2-1; TRBD1 reflects the table's D call only, with no check against the DNA. TRBV21-1 is classified as a pseudogene. The length of the CDR3 is 15 residues. Here the CDR3 reads CASSKPYEQDNEQFF. The CDR3 nucleotides are TGTGCCAGCAGCAAACCTTATGAACAGGACAATGAGCAGTTCTTC.

The chain links TRBV10-3 to TRBJ1-1, with D unresolved. From germline, CDR1 is ENHRY and CDR2 SYGVKD. The CDR3 consists of 13 residues. Between the trimmed V and J ends, which lost 8 bases and 0 bases, there was a span of 10 bases. Here the CDR3 reads CAIGGYMNTEAFF. CDR3 nucleotides: TGTGCCATCGGAGGTTACATGAACACTGAAGCTTTCTTT.

The gene calls are TRBV5-1 and TRBJ2-1; 7 bases are a match to TRBD1. Germline assignment: CDR1 SGHRS and CDR2 YFSETQ. The CDR3 is 14 residues long. V lost 4 bases and J lost 3; bases outside the gene matches: 4. The CDR3 coding sequence is TGCGCCAGCAGCCCGGGACAGCTCTACAATGAGCAGTTCTTC. Its translation: CASSPGQLYNEQFF.

This clone was seen just once. The chain joins TRBV11-2 to TRBJ2-5, with 11 bases fitting TRBD2. Per the germline V gene, CDR1 is SGHAT and CDR2 is FQNNGV. Losses at the gene ends were 2 bases for V and 4 bases for J; bases not matched to a gene: 12. The CDR3 runs to 18 residues. The CDR3 is CASSLFWSSGGKRETQYF. DNA for the CDR3: TGTGCCAGCAGCTTATTTTGGTCTAGCGGGGGGAAGAGAGAGACCCAGTACTTC. Complete variable domain (other parts from reference TRBV11-2 and TRBJ2-5): EAGVAQSPRYKIIEKRQSVAFWCNPISGHATLYWYQQILGQGPKLLIQFQNNGVVDDSQLPKDRFSAERLKGVDSTLKIQPAKLEDSAVYLCASSLFWSSGGKRETQYFGPGTRLLVL.

The V gene is TRBV5-4, the J gene TRBJ1-4; no clear D gene. Per germline, CDR1 SGHNT and CDR2 YYREEE (reference sequence). Trimming stripped 0 bases from V and 7 bases from J, with 10 bases between. The CDR3 loop spans 14 amino acids. The CDR3 protein is CASSLARSSEKLFF. The CDR3 region has the DNA TGTGCCAGCAGCTTGGCCCGTTCTAGTGAAAAACTGTTTTTT.

The rearrangement uses TRBV19 and TRBJ1-6, with D possibly TRBD1 on 5 matching bases. The CDR3 is made up of 15 amino acids. Germline values: CDR1 LNHDA, CDR2 SQIVND (reference sequence). The V end lost 3 bases, the J end lost 7 bases, and 13 bases lay between the germline ends. The CDR3 here is CASSIDSYPNSPLHF. For the CDR3, the DNA is TGTGCCAGTAGTATCGACAGCTACCCGAATTCACCCCTCCACTTT.

The chain uses TRBV15 and TRBJ2-2; D is unclear. This CDR3 is 13 amino acids long. Trimming removed 3 bases from V and 3 bases from J, with 5 bases in between. Germline assignment: CDR1 LNHNV and CDR2 YYDKDF (reference sequence). The CDR3: CATSSRYTGELFF. The DNA of the CDR3 is TGTGCCACCAGCAGTCGGTACACCGGGGAGCTGTTTTTT.

J is TRBJ2-7 and V is TRBV19; D unresolved. V shed 0 bases and J shed 6 bases, with 9 bases lying between them. Germline V lookup: CDR1 LNHDA, CDR2 SQIVND (reference sequence). This CDR3 has 13 amino acids. The CDR3: CASSIDGPVEQYF. CDR3 coding DNA: TGTGCCAGTAGTATAGATGGGCCAGTCGAGCAGTACTTC.

The rearrangement joins TRBV10-1 to TRBJ2-1; 9 bases line up with TRBD2. The CDR3 spans 20 residues. In germline, CDR1 is WNHNN, CDR2 SYGVQD (reference sequence). J lost 0 bases, V lost 3 bases, and 15 bases had no gene match. Written as DNA, the CDR3 is TGCGCCAGCAGTGACTCGGCTAGCGGGGTTGAATTCGACTCCTACAATGAGCAGTTCTTC. This translates into CASSDSASGVEFDSYNEQFF.

The chain carries TRBV27 and TRBJ1-1, with a tentative D call TRBD1 (5 bases). The V end lost 5 bases, the J end lost 0 bases, and 13 bases lay between the germline ends. The CDR3 has 15 residues. Per the germline V gene, CDR1 is MNHEY and CDR2 is SMNVEV (reference sequence). In nucleotides, the CDR3 is TGTGCCAGCAGTAAAAGGACACCACTGAACACTGAAGCTTTCTTT. This translates into CASSKRTPLNTEAFF.